This T cell receptor beta chain was recorded in a study of blood T cell repertoires in COVID-19. Study overall: Whether acute or convalescent, the COVID-19 samples came from the United States, Italy and Spain. T cells, B-cell-depleted T cells, or PBMCs supplied cDNA or gDNA.

Germline V lookup: CDR1 LGHDT, CDR2 YNNKEL (reference sequence). The CDR3 is 18 amino acids. With 0 bases removed from V and 2 bases from J, the gap between germline ends came to 20 bases. In the study's own analysis: Estimates of nucleated cell counts were drawn from the amplification of reference gene primers. Method: immunoSEQ multiplex PCR; TCRdb's copy keeps in-frame clones and lacks some. V, J and clone size derive from that table, while D and trimming were established from the DNA sequence. Of around 380,000 clones in the sample, about 80% were seen once. The sequence was collected from a human donor with acute or convalescent COVID-19. The donor label of this sample is uncertain. Sequencing used peripheral blood. The chain recombines TRBV3-1 (or the pseudogene TRBV3-2) with TRBJ2-7, with D tentatively TRBD1 (5 bases). CDR3 bases: TGTGCCAGCAGCCAAGATCCCGTGCGACAGCGTGGACCCTACGAGCAGTACTTC. It specifies CASSQDPVRQRGPYEQYF.